This entry lists 6 T cell receptor beta chains sequenced from one sample in a study of shared clonotypes between healthy human individuals. Method: immunoSEQ multiplex PCR; TCRdb's copy keeps in-frame clones and lacks some. The data show 950,000 to 1,200,000 clones, around 77% seen once. Sequencing used memory CD4+ T cells from PBMCs. Subset reported: CD45RA-negative fraction. These receptors came from a man aged 18 to 29 in good health. Some clones in this sample may be carry-over from other donors' samples.

The chain recombines TRBV30 with TRBJ1-2, with no clear D. This CDR3 region has 14 residues. The V and J ends lost 3 bases and 1 base respectively, with 12 bases between them. Per germline, CDR1 GTSNPN and CDR2 SVGIG (reference sequence). The CDR3, as DNA: TGTGCCTGGAGCCGGCCCGGGGTTAACTATGGCTACACCTTC. As protein: CAWSRPGVNYGYTF.

The chain links TRBV5-1 to TRBJ2-1; TRBD2 is a possible D gene (6 bases). The CDR3 is 16 amino acids. The V gene lost 0 bases and the J gene lost 8 bases, with 18 bases spanning the gap. Germline V gene lookup returns CDR1 SGHRS and CDR2 YFSETQ. Here the CDR3 reads CASSLVFPGWGDEQFF. For the CDR3, the DNA is TGCGCCAGCAGCTTGGTGTTCCCGGGCTGGGGGGATGAGCAGTTCTTC.

A single count supports this clone. The V gene is TRBV6-6, the J gene TRBJ1-5, with 9 bases lining up with TRBD1. Germline-derived CDR1 and CDR2 are MNHNY and SVGAGI (reference sequence). The V gene end was trimmed by 2 bases and the J gene end by 4 bases; junction bases not matched to a gene: 6. CDR3 length: 16 residues. The CDR3 region is CASSYGTGTGNQPQHF. As DNA, the CDR3 is TGTGCCAGCAGTTACGGGACAGGGACAGGAAATCAGCCCCAGCATTTT.

The chain couples TRBV7-2 to TRBJ2-4; 7 bases are a match to TRBD2. Germline CDR1 reads SGHTA; CDR2 reads FQGNSA. The CDR3 contains 13 residues. Trimming at V came to 5 bases and at J to 12 bases, leaving 10 bases not matched to a gene. The CDR3 nucleotides read TGTGCCAGCAGCGCATGGGCGGGGGAGGCTCAGTACTTC. Its translation: CASSAWAGEAQYF.

On this clone itself: This may be a read error, as it is one base from a much larger clone. The rearrangement links TRBV6-6 to TRBJ1-1; possibly TRBD1 for D (5 bases). Per germline, CDR1 MNHNY and CDR2 SVGAGI (reference sequence). Trimming shortened V by 2 bases and J by 5 bases, and 6 bases separated the two germline ends. The CDR3 runs 12 residues. CDR3 residues: CASSYGGTEAFF. The DNA for the CDR3 is TGTGCCAGCAGTTACGGGGGGACTGAAGCTTTCTTT.

The chain joins TRBV5-1 to TRBJ2-3, with 10 bases lining up with TRBD2. V dropped 2 bases and J dropped 1; count of bases not matched to a gene: 4. The germline V gene encodes CDR1 SGHRS and CDR2 YFSETQ. The CDR3 loop spans 16 amino acids. The CDR3 DNA reads TGCGCCAGCAGCTTCCTAGCGGGAGCGGGCACAGATACGCAGTATTTT. This sequence encodes CASSFLAGAGTDTQYF.